This T cell receptor beta chain was captured in a study of CD8+ T cells in alopecia areata. Treatment specified: oral pan-JAK inhibitor, 5-10 mg twice daily. It was cDNA, reverse transcribed from extracted RNA, that served as the sequencing template. Only in-frame clones appear in the TCRdb table, and some are missing; sequencing was by immunoSEQ multiplex PCR. The sample has 200,000 to 250,000 clones; around 57% are singletons. Sequences were derived from CD4+ T cells sorted from blood, sampled at week 4, from a patient treated with tofacitinib. This receptor was obtained from a human donor with alopecia areata.

The CDR3 sequence: CASRRAQSYEQYF. The CDR3 coding sequence is TGTGCCAGCAGGAGGGCGCAATCCTACGAGCAGTACTTC. This chain links TRBV7-8 with TRBJ2-7; tentatively, D is TRBD2 (5 bases). Germline V CDR1 and CDR2: SGHVS, FQNEAQ. Trimming shortened V by 6 bases and J by 1 base, and 10 bases separated the two germline ends. CDR3 length: 13 residues. The variable domain in full, completed from reference TRBV7-8 and TRBJ2-7, reads GAGVSQSPRYKVAKRGQDVALRCDPISGHVSLFWYQQALGQGPEFLTYFQNEAQLDKSGLPSDRFFAERPEGSVSTLKIQRTQQEDSAVYLCASRRAQSYEQYFGPGTRLTVT.